The rows below give T cell receptor beta chains drawn from one sample of a study of cytomegalovirus exposure and HLA in healthy donors. TCRdb's copy holds only in-frame clones and misses some; the assay was immunoSEQ multiplex PCR. The data show around 150,000 clones, more than 70% seen once. The specimen was PBMCs. The receptors stem from a male donor in good health and CMV-seropositive. CDR3s include the opening cysteine and the closing phenylalanine or tryptophan. The order of the fields is D gene, clone size, V gene, J gene, CDR3 DNA, CDR3 protein. The D gene is left open where the match is weak. Clone size appears in some rows only: once, few, many, or a class for an expanded clone.

D gene: .; clone size: .; V gene: TRBV4-2; J gene: TRBJ1-4; CDR3 DNA: TGTGCCAGCAGCCAAGGCCCGACGGGGGGAAAACTGTTTTTT; CDR3 protein: CASSQGPTGGKLFF
D gene: TRBD2; clone size: .; V gene: TRBV30; J gene: TRBJ2-1; CDR3 DNA: TGTGCCTGGAGTTCCGGGACTAGCGTCAACAATGAGCAGTTCTTC; CDR3 protein: CAWSSGTSVNNEQFF
D gene: .; clone size: few; V gene: TRBV7-9; J gene: TRBJ2-7; CDR3 DNA: TGTGCCAGCAGCTTATTCCAGGGGAGATCCTACGAGCAGTACTTC; CDR3 protein: CASSLFQGRSYEQYF
D gene: .; clone size: few; V gene: TRBV5-4; J gene: TRBJ2-5; CDR3 DNA: TGTGCCAGCAGCCAAGGGAGCTCCCAAGAGACCCAGTACTTC; CDR3 protein: CASSQGSSQETQYF
D gene: TRBD2; clone size: .; V gene: TRBV2; J gene: TRBJ2-1; CDR3 DNA: TGTGCCAGCAGTGGGACAGCGGGAGACCCGAAGTTCTTC; CDR3 protein: CASSGTAGDPKFF
D gene: .; clone size: .; V gene: TRBV9; J gene: TRBJ2-7; CDR3 DNA: TGTGCCAGCAGCGTATCCCCGTCCTACGAGCAGTACTTC; CDR3 protein: CASSVSPSYEQYF
D gene: .; clone size: .; V gene: TRBV7-9; J gene: TRBJ1-2; CDR3 DNA: TGTTCCAGCAGCTTAGGGGATGGTGTGGGAGGTCACTATGGCTACACCTTC; CDR3 protein: CSSSLGDGVGGHYGYTF
D gene: .; clone size: .; V gene: TRBV21-1; J gene: TRBJ2-1; CDR3 DNA: TGTGCCAGCAGCCCACGGATAGGACAAACTGACAATGAGCAGTTCTTC; CDR3 protein: CASSPRIGQTDNEQFF
D gene: .; clone size: .; V gene: TRBV4-2; J gene: TRBJ1-1; CDR3 DNA: TGTGCCAGCAGTTCACCGGGAAACCTGAACACTGAAGCTTTCTTT; CDR3 protein: CASSSPGNLNTEAFF
D gene: .; clone size: .; V gene: TRBV27; J gene: TRBJ2-1; CDR3 DNA: TGTGCCAGCAGTTTCCTAGAGCGGGATGAGCAGTTCTTC; CDR3 protein: CASSFLERDEQFF
D gene: TRBD1; clone size: few; V gene: TRBV6-5; J gene: TRBJ2-5; CDR3 DNA: TGTGCCAGCAGTTCAGGGGGAAGGGAGACCCAGTACTTC; CDR3 protein: CASSSGGRETQYF
D gene: TRBD1; clone size: .; V gene: TRBV4-1; J gene: TRBJ1-6; CDR3 DNA: TGCGCCAGCAGCCACCCCGCGACAGGGTACAATTCACCCCTCCACTTT; CDR3 protein: CASSHPATGYNSPLHF
D gene: .; clone size: .; V gene: TRBV4-2; J gene: TRBJ2-3; CDR3 DNA: TGTGCCAGCAGCCAAGGTACTAGTGCAGATACGCAGTATTTT; CDR3 protein: CASSQGTSADTQYF
D gene: .; clone size: .; V gene: TRBV7-6; J gene: TRBJ2-7; CDR3 DNA: TGTGCCAGCAGCTTAGAGGCTAGCAGATCCTACGAGCAGTACTTC; CDR3 protein: CASSLEASRSYEQYF
D gene: TRBD2; clone size: few; V gene: TRBV9; J gene: TRBJ2-3; CDR3 DNA: TGTGCCAGCAGCGTAACGGCGGGAGTTGAAGATACGCAGTATTTT; CDR3 protein: CASSVTAGVEDTQYF
D gene: TRBD1; clone size: .; V gene: TRBV25-1; J gene: TRBJ1-1; CDR3 DNA: TGTGCCAGCAGGAGGGGGCTGGGCACTGAAGCTTTCTTT; CDR3 protein: CASRRGLGTEAFF